The entry that follows covers one T cell receptor (beta chain) sequence. No antigen is known for it. The data stem from a study of T cell responses to AZD1222 COVID-19 vaccine. Study context: Pooled together were second doses at about 4 or about 12 weeks. Findings and limits, study-wide: CD4 TCRs linked to vaccination spanned spike, dominating at 160-218 and 743-854. Donor demographics were predominantly white British with a female majority; clonal diversity may be underestimated. Targeting of unmutated variant regions was reportedly seen in nearly half of spike-specific TCRs.

Germline V gene lookup returns CDR1 LNHDA and CDR2 SQIVND (reference sequence). This CDR3 comprises 17 residues. The V gene end was trimmed by 1 base and the J gene end by 2 bases; junction bases not matched to a gene: 2. The table came from immunoSEQ multiplex PCR; TCRdb's copy has only in-frame clones and leaves some out. The data contain roughly 120,000 clones, 88% of them singletons. The chain has TRBV19 and TRBJ2-2; 12 positions agree with TRBD2. Sequencing used peripheral blood, obtained on day 0 of AZD1222 vaccination. The TCR originated in an adult in good health. The CDR3 loop reads CASSIASGRANTGELFF. CDR3 sequence (DNA): TGTGCCAGTAGTATAGCTAGCGGGAGGGCCAACACCGGGGAGCTGTTTTTT.